The next 24 T cell receptor beta chains were all read from a single sample in a study of CD8 T cells in ankylosing spondylitis. Notes on the study in general: One TCR beta motif, made up of eight highly homologous variants, appeared characteristic of ankylosing spondylitis blood.

Their antigens remain unidentified. TCRdb fed the 5' RACE reads into MiXCR, producing one record per CDR3 protein. The sample carries some 220,000 distinct CDR3 sequences, around 7.9% recorded once. The material sequenced was blood, either unsorted or a sorted T cell fraction (not recorded which). Receptors originate from a male donor with ankylosing spondylitis.

This clonotype was seen many times. CDR3 coding DNA: TGTGCCAGCAGTTCCCCCACTAGTTATCCCGAGACCCAGTACTTC. This sequence encodes CASSSPTSYPETQYF. V and J are TRBV6-5 and TRBJ2-5, with D tentatively TRBD2 (5 bases). V lost 4 bases to trimming and J lost 5 bases, with 17 bases between them. The CDR3 totals 15 residues. Per the germline V gene, CDR1 is MNHEY and CDR2 is SVGAGI.

This clonotype was seen a few times. This chain joins TRBV7-2 and TRBJ2-5; D gene ambiguous. Trimming left V 8 bases short and J 7 bases short, with 17 bases between. The CDR3 contains 13 residues. Germline V lookup: CDR1 SGHTA, CDR2 FQGNSA. The CDR3 sequence is CASARPPDGTQYF. The CDR3 DNA reads TGTGCCAGCGCCAGACCCCCGGACGGGACCCAGTACTTC. The complete variable domain, with remaining parts taken from reference TRBV7-2 and TRBJ2-5, reads GAGVSQSPSNKVTEKGKDVELRCDPISGHTALYWYRQSLGQGLEFLIYFQGNSAPDKSGLPSDRFSAERTGGSVSTLTIQRTQQEDSAVYLCASARPPDGTQYFGPGTRLLVL.

There are many counts of this clonotype. V and J are TRBV12-3 or TRBV12-4 and TRBJ2-7; D perhaps matches TRBD2 (6 bases). V lost 6 bases and J 1 base, leaving 16 bases between the germline ends. This CDR3 has 15 amino acids. Here the CDR3 DNA reads TGTGCCAGCAGCCGGGATTTTGGGGGGTCCTACGAGCAGTACTTC. This sequence encodes CASSRDFGGSYEQYF.

This clonotype occurred many times. The chain combines TRBV15 with TRBJ1-2, with D uncertain. Deletions cut 8 bases from V and 3 bases from J, with 16 bases between. The germline V gene has CDR1 LNHNV and CDR2 YYDKDF (reference sequence). The CDR3 has 14 residues. DNA for the CDR3: TGTGCCACCTCGTTTGGGGAAGGCGACTATGGCTACACCTTC. It codes for CATSFGEGDYGYTF. The complete variable domain, with remaining parts taken from reference TRBV15 and TRBJ1-2, reads DAMVIQNPRYQVTQFGKPVTLSCSQTLNHNVMYWYQQKSSQAPKLLFHYYDKDFNNEADTPDNFQSRRPNTSFCFLDIRSPGLGDTAMYLCATSFGEGDYGYTFGSGTRLTVV.

This chain joins TRBV7-9 and TRBJ2-7; 7 nucleotides align to TRBD1. This CDR3 is 16 amino acids long. From germline, CDR1 is SEHNR and CDR2 FQNEAQ (reference sequence). V shed 2 bases, J shed 6 bases, and the junction held 13 bases outside the gene matches. CDR3 coding DNA: TGTGCCAGCAGCTTAAAAACGACAGGGCAAAGGGTCGAGCAGTACTTC. Its protein product is CASSLKTTGQRVEQYF.

This clonotype was counted many times. The genes are TRBV6-2 or TRBV6-3 and TRBJ1-5, with D unclear. The CDR3 covers 14 residues. Germline-derived CDR1 and CDR2 are MNHEY and SVGEGT. The V gene lost 7 bases and the J gene lost 2 bases, with 12 bases spanning the gap. This CDR3 reads CASTRGRRNQPQHF. In DNA, the CDR3 is TGTGCCAGCACCCGAGGACGTCGCAATCAGCCCCAGCATTTT.

The genes are TRBV4-1 and TRBJ1-5; D ambiguous. Deletions cut 0 bases from V and 0 bases from J, with 12 bases between. The CDR3 length is 17 residues. CDR1 is MGHRA and CDR2 is YSYEKL in the germline V gene. CDR3 sequence: CASSQDRTDYSNQPQHF. As DNA, the CDR3 is TGCGCCAGCAGCCAAGATCGGACGGACTATAGCAATCAGCCCCAGCATTTT.

This clonotype has ten or more counts. The chain carries TRBV7-9 and TRBJ1-1, with a tentative D call TRBD1 (5 bases). Trimming shortened V by 7 bases and J by 6 bases, and 18 bases separated the two germline ends. This CDR3 is built from 14 residues. In germline, CDR1 is SEHNR, CDR2 FQNEAQ (reference sequence). The CDR3 region is CASTQGGGAAEAFF. The CDR3 region has the DNA TGTGCCAGCACCCAAGGTGGAGGGGCCGCTGAAGCTTTCTTT.

This sequence joins TRBV14 and TRBJ2-7; D is unresolved. CDR3 size: 15 residues. Germline CDR1 reads SGHDN; CDR2 reads FVKESK. With 1 base removed from V and 2 bases from J, the gap between germline ends came to 12 bases. CDR3 sequence: CASSQGAGPPYEQYF. As DNA, the CDR3 is TGTGCCAGCAGCCAAGGGGCAGGTCCTCCCTACGAGCAGTACTTC.

Many counts were recorded for this clonotype. The genes are TRBV6-1 and TRBJ1-2; D uncertain. In germline, CDR1 is MNHNS, CDR2 SASEGT. The CDR3 runs 14 residues. Trimming cost V 1 base and J 8 bases, with 14 bases left between them. CDR3 nucleotides: TGTGCCAGCAGTGAAGTATCGGAAAGGAACGGCTACACCTTC. This sequence encodes CASSEVSERNGYTF.

This clonotype was observed many times. This sequence joins TRBV12-3 or TRBV12-4 and TRBJ2-2, with 10 nucleotides matching TRBD2. The length of the CDR3 is 20 residues. V trimming: 7 bases; J trimming: 0 bases; junction bases outside the gene matches: 17. As DNA, the CDR3 is TGTGCCAGCACCCCCTCACTAGCGGGGTCTCACGAGGCGAACACCGGGGAGCTGTTTTTT. Protein product: CASTPSLAGSHEANTGELFF.

The genes are TRBV12-3 or TRBV12-4 and TRBJ2-7, with TRBD2 matching 8 bases. The trim removed 5 bases at V and 2 bases at J, leaving 8 bases unmatched. There are 15 residues in the CDR3. The CDR3 protein is CASSLSGDGPYEQYF. The CDR3 coding sequence is TGTGCCAGCAGTCTTAGCGGGGACGGACCCTACGAGCAGTACTTC.

At least ten counts were recorded for this clonotype. The chain has TRBV6-1 and TRBJ2-5, with 9 nucleotides matching TRBD1. With 5 bases clipped from V and 6 bases from J, the junction kept 7 bases outside the gene matches. The CDR3 is 14 residues long. Germline lookup yields CDR1 MNHNS and CDR2 SASEGT. CDR3 loop: CASSPGQGMKTQYF. Written as DNA, the CDR3 is TGTGCCAGCAGTCCCGGACAGGGGATGAAGACCCAGTACTTC.

The genes are TRBV7-2 and TRBJ2-1, with 7 bases matching TRBD1. Germline V gene data show CDR1 as SGHTA and CDR2 as FQGNSA. The CDR3 is 16 residues long. V was pared by 5 bases and J by 2 bases, with 9 bases of the junction left unmatched. The CDR3 DNA follows: TGTGCCAGCAGCCCCAGACAGGGACAGACCTACAATGAGCAGTTCTTC. Its protein is CASSPRQGQTYNEQFF.

This clonotype showed up many times. The rearrangement uses TRBV5-5 and TRBJ2-2, with 12 bases identical to TRBD2. The CDR3 totals 18 residues. J lost 1 base, V lost 0 bases, and 4 bases had no gene match. Looked up from germline, CDR1 is SGHKS and CDR2 is YYEKEE (reference sequence). Here the CDR3 reads CASSLGLAGVGNTGELFF. Here the CDR3 DNA reads TGTGCCAGCAGCTTGGGACTAGCGGGAGTGGGGAACACCGGGGAGCTGTTTTTT.

This clonotype was observed at least ten times. The CDR3 bases are TGTGCCAGCAGTTTATCTCCTTTTACTGAAGCTTTCTTT. Its translation is CASSLSPFTEAFF. The rearrangement joins TRBV12-3 or TRBV12-4 to TRBJ1-1; D gene ambiguous. Trimming took off 2 bases at V and 5 bases at J, with 9 bases between the two ends. There are 13 residues in the CDR3.

The J gene is TRBJ2-6, the V gene TRBV28; possible D gene TRBD1, 5 bases. CDR1 and CDR2 (germline): MDHEN, SYDVKM. The CDR3 covers 17 residues. The V end lost 3 bases, the J end lost 0 bases, and 12 bases lay between the germline ends. CDR3 amino acids: CASSFKGPVSGANVLTF. The CDR3 nucleotides are TGTGCCAGCAGTTTCAAGGGGCCTGTCTCTGGGGCCAACGTCCTGACTTTC. The full variable domain, in which reference TRBV28 and TRBJ2-6 provide the parts outside the CDR3, is DVKVTQSSRYLVKRTGEKVFLECVQDMDHENMFWYRQDPGLGLRLIYFSYDVKMKEKGDIPEGYSVSREKKERFSLILESASTNQTSMYLCASSFKGPVSGANVLTFGAGSRLTVL.

This clonotype was detected only a few times. V and J are TRBV6-2 or TRBV6-3 and TRBJ2-1; TRBD1 is a possible D gene (6 bases). Germline assignment: CDR1 MNHEY and CDR2 SVGEGT. The CDR3 covers 15 residues. Trimming left V 2 bases short and J 2 bases short, with 10 bases between. The CDR3 protein is CASSYHGQTYNEQFF. In DNA, the CDR3 is TGTGCCAGCAGTTACCACGGACAGACCTACAATGAGCAGTTCTTC.

This clonotype appeared many times. This rearrangement joins TRBV4-2 to TRBJ1-4; 10 nucleotides agree with TRBD1. The germline CDR1 and CDR2 sequences are LGHNA and YNFKEQ. V lost 0 bases and J lost 6; bases outside the gene matches: 7. CDR3 length: 17 amino acids. CDR3 residues: CASSQDSGQGSYEKLFF. The CDR3, as DNA: TGTGCCAGCAGCCAAGATTCGGGACAGGGGAGTTATGAAAAACTGTTTTTT.

There are many counts of this clonotype. V usage is TRBV7-2 and J usage is TRBJ2-3; maybe TRBD1 (5 bases). The germline CDR1 and CDR2 sequences are SGHTA and FQGNSA. The CDR3 contains 13 residues. The germline V and J ends were trimmed by 3 bases and 4 bases, with 8 bases remaining between them. The CDR3 DNA follows: TGTGCCAGCAGCTTCTTCAGGGCAGATACGCAGTATTTT. It encodes CASSFFRADTQYF.

This clonotype showed up just a few times. The rearrangement joins TRBV4-2 to TRBJ1-1; 7 nucleotides line up with TRBD1. The CDR3 consists of 15 residues. Germline CDR1 LGHNA, CDR2 YNFKEQ. Trimming at V came to 3 bases and at J to 6 bases, leaving 10 bases not matched to a gene. CDR3 coding DNA: TGTGCCAGCAGCCAGAACGACAGGGAGGGATCTGAAGCTTTCTTT. The encoded protein is CASSQNDREGSEAFF.

This clonotype was seen ten or more times. This chain connects TRBV20-1 to TRBJ1-2; a possible D gene is TRBD1 (6 bases). Germline lookup yields CDR1 DFQATT and CDR2 SNEGSKA (reference sequence). This CDR3 contains 14 residues. Deletions cut 3 bases from V and 5 bases from J, with 16 bases between. Here the CDR3 DNA reads TGCAGTGCTAGTCGGCAGGGGCGTGAATATGGCTACACCTTC. Translated, it gives CSASRQGREYGYTF.

Many counts were recorded for this clonotype. The chain joins TRBV28 to TRBJ1-5; D perhaps matches TRBD1 (5 bases). Looked up from germline, CDR1 is MDHEN and CDR2 is SYDVKM. The CDR3 extends over 16 amino acids. Deletions cut 4 bases from V and 0 bases from J, with 13 bases between. In DNA form, the CDR3 reads TGTGCCAGCAGTTGCCTGACAGAAGATAGCAATCAGCCCCAGCATTTT. This gives the protein CASSCLTEDSNQPQHF.

This clonotype has only a few counts. The chain recombines TRBV29-1 with TRBJ2-7, with D possibly TRBD1 on 7 matching bases. CDR1 and CDR2 (germline): SQVTM, ANQGSEA. The V end was cut by 4 bases, the J end by 1 base, with 14 bases between. CDR3 size: 14 residues. The CDR3 coding sequence is TGCAGCGTTGGGGCGGGGACAGCTTCCTACGAGCAGTACTTC. This codes for CSVGAGTASYEQYF.